The 8 T cell receptor beta chains in this list originate from one sample, sequenced in a study of spatial heterogeneity in lung cancer. TCRdb processed the 5' RACE reads anew with MiXCR; each CDR3 protein has one entry. Here the sample spans over 6,000 distinct CDR3 sequences, approximately 9.8% being singletons. Time point reported: sample taken at primary tumor resection. The starting material was normal lung tissue next to the tumor, obtained at surgery. These TCRs come from a male donor with early-stage non-small cell lung cancer.

The table lists this clonotype with many counts. This sequence joins TRBV3-1 and TRBJ1-5; D call uncertain. V shed 0 bases and J shed 3 bases, with 3 bases lying between them. Germline assignment: CDR1 LGHDT and CDR2 YNNKEL (reference sequence). The CDR3 runs 13 residues. The CDR3 here is CASSQEYNQPQHF. CDR3 DNA sequence: TGTGCCAGCAGCCAAGAGTACAATCAGCCCCAGCATTTT.

This clonotype has a count of ten or more. The chain uses TRBV7-8 and TRBJ2-3, with 8 positions matching TRBD2. This CDR3 region has 14 residues. Looked up from germline, CDR1 is SGHVS and CDR2 is FQNEAQ. Trimming took 3 bases from V and 3 from J; bases not matched to a gene: 2. The CDR3 DNA follows: TGTGCCAGCAGCTTTAGCGGGGTAACAGATACGCAGTATTTT. The encoded protein is CASSFSGVTDTQYF.

By its share, this clonotype is medium-sized. The gene calls are TRBV14 and TRBJ2-5; no clear D. Germline CDR1 SGHDN, CDR2 FVKESK. The ends were cut back, 3 bases at V and 1 base at J, with 6 bases in the middle. The CDR3 totals 13 residues. CDR3 DNA: TGTGCCAGCAGCCAGAACAGCCAAGAGACCCAGTACTTC. This encodes CASSQNSQETQYF. Combining the CDR3 with reference TRBV14 and TRBJ2-5 gives the whole variable domain EAGVTQFPSHSVIEKGQTVTLRCDPISGHDNLYWYRRVMGKEIKFLLHFVKESKQDESGMPNNRFLAERTGGTYSTLKVQPAELEDSGVYFCASSQNSQETQYFGPGTRLLVL.

This clonotype was detected many times. The J gene is TRBJ2-5, the V gene TRBV7-2; 8 bases are a match to TRBD2. Germline CDR1 reads SGHTA; CDR2 reads FQGNSA. CDR3 length equals 13 residues. Germline trimming cut 5 bases from V and 9 bases from J; bases unmatched to any gene: 8. In DNA, the CDR3 is TGTGCCAGCAGCCCCGCGGCGGGGGGCGCCCAGTACTTC. This translates into CASSPAAGGAQYF.

The table lists this clonotype with many counts. The V call is TRBV6-5, the J call TRBJ1-4; no firm D call. V lost 1 base and J 7 bases, leaving 10 bases between the germline ends. CDR3 length equals 14 residues. Germline V gives CDR1 MNHEY, CDR2 SVGAGI. Here the CDR3 DNA reads TGTGCCAGCAGTTACTGGGGAGACGGTGAAAAACTGTTTTTT. It translates to CASSYWGDGEKLFF.

This clonotype counts as medium-sized (0.01 to 0.1%). The chain couples TRBV28 to TRBJ2-3, with a tentative D call TRBD1 (5 bases). Germline V gives CDR1 MDHEN, CDR2 SYDVKM. The CDR3 is 14 residues long. Trimming stripped 5 bases from V and 4 bases from J, with 13 bases between. The CDR3: CASSQNLGPDTQYF. DNA of the CDR3: TGTGCCAGCAGTCAGAATCTGGGGCCAGATACGCAGTATTTT. Full variable domain (missing parts from reference TRBV28 and TRBJ2-3): DVKVTQSSRYLVKRTGEKVFLECVQDMDHENMFWYRQDPGLGLRLIYFSYDVKMKEKGDIPEGYSVSREKKERFSLILESASTNQTSMYLCASSQNLGPDTQYFGPGTRLTVL.

This clonotype was detected ten times or more. The rearrangement joins TRBV7-8 to TRBJ1-5; D gene unclear. V was trimmed by 5 bases and J by 0 bases, leaving 17 bases between them. The CDR3 spans 17 residues. Germline V lookup: CDR1 SGHVS, CDR2 FQNEAQ. DNA for the CDR3: TGTGCCAGCAGCGTAGGAACCACCGTATTTAGCAATCAGCCCCAGCATTTT. It specifies CASSVGTTVFSNQPQHF.

This clonotype was counted many times. The V call is TRBV20-1, the J call TRBJ2-1; 8 bases are shared with TRBD2. CDR1 is DFQATT and CDR2 is SNEGSKA in the germline V gene (reference sequence). The V and J ends lost 7 bases and 7 bases, in that order; junction bases with no gene match: 6. This CDR3 is 12 amino acids long. CDR3 protein: CSVTRGVNEQFF. Here the CDR3 DNA reads TGCAGTGTGACGCGGGGGGTTAATGAGCAGTTCTTC.